These 26 T cell receptor beta chains were all obtained from the same sample, sequenced in a study of T-cell memory formation after mild COVID-19. MiXCR was run by TCRdb on the 5' RACE reads, yielding one entry per CDR3 protein. The sample consists of 450,000 to 650,000 distinct CDR3 sequences, roughly a fifth of them appearing once. Sequencing was carried out using PBMCs or a T cell subset sorted from them (not recorded which). Source of these receptors: an adult woman who had mild COVID-19 (a few samples of this study predate the infection). Cell type and time point are not known.

This clonotype was seen repeatedly, ten times or more. The chain employs TRBV20-1 and TRBJ2-3, with TRBD1 as a possible D gene (6 bases). The germline V and J ends were trimmed by 6 bases and 6 bases, with 10 bases remaining between them. Germline V gene data show CDR1 as DFQATT and CDR2 as SNEGSKA (reference sequence). The CDR3 runs to 11 residues. The CDR3 nucleotides read TGCAGTGCAGGGGGTTCCGATACGCAGTATTTT. It encodes CSAGGSDTQYF.

This rearrangement joins TRBV19 to TRBJ1-1, with D hard to call. Trimming removed 5 bases at V and 4 bases at J, with 20 bases between. CDR1 and CDR2 (germline): LNHDA, SQIVND (reference sequence). CDR3 size: 16 residues. This CDR3 reads CASSHLNGGMSTEAFF. CDR3 sequence (DNA): TGTGCCAGTAGTCATCTAAACGGAGGGATGAGCACTGAAGCTTTCTTT.

The CDR3 nucleotides read TGCGCCAGCAGCTTGGCCAGCGCCTCGGAGACCCAGTACTTC. Translated, it gives CASSLASASETQYF. The rearrangement joins TRBV5-1 to TRBJ2-5; D call uncertain. The ends were cut back, 0 bases at V and 5 bases at J, with 11 bases in the middle. This CDR3 region has 14 residues. In germline, CDR1 is SGHRS, CDR2 YFSETQ.

Ten or more counts support this clonotype. The chain is built from TRBV7-9 and TRBJ2-1; D ambiguous. Germline CDR1 is SEHNR and CDR2 is FQNEAQ (reference sequence). The CDR3 spans 14 residues. Trimming removed 5 bases from V and 2 bases from J, with 10 bases in between. CDR3 sequence reads: CASSLTAAYNEQFF. CDR3 in DNA: TGTGCCAGCAGCCTAACAGCCGCCTACAATGAGCAGTTCTTC.

This clonotype was counted a few times. The J gene is TRBJ2-1, the V gene TRBV7-8, with D maybe TRBD2 (6 bases). CDR3 length equals 16 residues. Germline CDR1 SGHVS, CDR2 FQNEAQ. Between the trimmed V and J ends, which lost 3 bases and 1 base, there was a span of 13 bases. The DNA for the CDR3 is TGTGCCAGCAGCTTTCGGGCGGGGACTTCCTACAATGAGCAGTTCTTC. Protein: CASSFRAGTSYNEQFF.

The gene calls are TRBV7-2 and TRBJ1-1; no definite D call. The V end was cut by 1 base, the J end by 0 bases, with 9 bases between. Germline CDR1 and CDR2: SGHTA and FQGNSA. CDR3 length: 15 residues. The CDR3 here is CASSLEVGLNTEAFF. In DNA form, the CDR3 reads TGTGCCAGCAGCTTAGAAGTGGGGTTGAACACTGAAGCTTTCTTT.

The J gene is TRBJ2-5, the V gene TRBV7-8; the D is unclear. Germline-derived CDR1 and CDR2 are SGHVS and FQNEAQ. The CDR3 length is 15 residues. V was cut by 5 bases and J by 3 bases, with 16 bases left in between. CDR3 in amino acids: CASSPPRFGEETQYF. The DNA of the CDR3 is TGTGCCAGCAGCCCCCCGCGATTTGGGGAAGAGACCCAGTACTTC.

The J gene is TRBJ2-7, the V gene TRBV29-1; 8 bases map to TRBD1. Germline CDR1 and CDR2: SQVTM and ANQGSEA. The V segment lost 4 bases and the J segment 6 bases; nucleotides outside the gene matches: 2. There are 11 residues in the CDR3. DNA for the CDR3: TGCAGCGTTGTACAGGGGGGCGAGCAGTACTTC. Translating it yields CSVVQGGEQYF.

V and J are TRBV7-9 and TRBJ2-7, with D perhaps matching TRBD1 (5 bases). The CDR3 sequence is 13 residues long. The germline gives CDR1 SEHNR, CDR2 FQNEAQ (reference sequence). V dropped 3 bases and J dropped 3 bases, with 9 bases sitting between them. CDR3 protein: CASSFQGYYEQYF. The CDR3 region has the DNA TGTGCCAGCAGCTTCCAGGGATACTACGAGCAGTACTTC.

The CDR3 sequence: CSVEPYLKGNIQYF. In DNA, the CDR3 is TGCAGCGTTGAACCGTATTTAAAAGGAAACATTCAGTACTTC. This chain joins TRBV29-1 and TRBJ2-4; D call uncertain. Deletions cut 2 bases from V and 6 bases from J, with 14 bases between. Germline lookup yields CDR1 SQVTM and CDR2 ANQGSEA. The CDR3 has 14 amino acids.

A few counts support this clonotype. The chain employs TRBV15 and TRBJ2-3; TRBD1 aligns across 9 bases. V shed 3 bases and J 5 bases; nucleotides not matched to a gene: 9. Germline V CDR1 and CDR2: LNHNV, YYDKDF (reference sequence). CDR3 length: 16 residues. The CDR3 spells CATSSDPRQGGDTQYF. The CDR3 DNA sequence: TGTGCCACCAGCAGTGACCCCCGACAGGGGGGAGATACGCAGTATTTT.

The V gene is TRBV5-5, the J gene TRBJ2-3; D could derive from TRBD1 or TRBD2 (6 bases each). The germline gives CDR1 SGHKS, CDR2 YYEKEE (reference sequence). The CDR3 runs to 15 residues. V was shortened by 3 bases and J by 5 bases, with 16 bases between the two germline ends. CDR3 bases: TGTGCCAGCAGCTCGGCTGGGGGGCAGAGAGATACGCAGTATTTT. It codes for CASSSAGGQRDTQYF.

The J gene is TRBJ2-2, the V gene TRBV5-4; possible D gene TRBD1, 6 bases. Per germline, CDR1 SGHNT and CDR2 YYREEE (reference sequence). The CDR3 runs to 13 residues. The V end was cut by 3 bases, the J end by 12 bases, with 15 bases between. CDR3 residues: CASSSWTELKLFF. CDR3 coding DNA: TGTGCCAGCAGCTCCTGGACAGAATTGAAGCTGTTTTTT.

A few counts support this clonotype. The chain uses TRBV20-1 and TRBJ2-7; possibly TRBD2 for D (6 bases). V lost 0 bases, J lost 0 bases, and 24 bases lay in between. Germline CDR1 DFQATT, CDR2 SNEGSKA (reference sequence). This CDR3 contains 19 residues. CDR3 protein: CSARELAAGVGGSSYEQYF. CDR3 in DNA: TGCAGTGCTAGAGAGTTAGCGGCAGGAGTGGGGGGAAGCTCCTACGAGCAGTACTTC.

This clonotype came up a few times. The chain recombines TRBV7-8 with TRBJ2-7; the D gene is possibly TRBD1 (6 bases). Germline CDR1 and CDR2: SGHVS and FQNEAQ. Trimming shortened V by 1 base and J by 5 bases, and 15 bases separated the two germline ends. The CDR3 length is 15 residues. The CDR3, as DNA: TGTGCCAGCAGCTTAGTTGCCCTCAGGGACAACGAGCAGTACTTC. It codes for CASSLVALRDNEQYF.

This clonotype was seen more than once but under ten times. The chain recombines TRBV24-1 with TRBJ2-1, with D uncertain. This CDR3 contains 15 residues. The germline V and J ends were trimmed by 4 bases and 2 bases, with 11 bases remaining between them. Germline V gene lookup returns CDR1 KGHDR and CDR2 SFDVKD. In nucleotides, the CDR3 is TGTGCCACCAGTGACCCTGAAGCTCCCTACAATGAGCAGTTCTTC. This sequence encodes CATSDPEAPYNEQFF.

This clonotype was seen only a few times. DNA for the CDR3: TGTGCCAGCGGGGCAGGGGGCATGAGGGAAAAACTGTTTTTT. It yields the protein CASGAGGMREKLFF. The chain links TRBV2 to TRBJ1-4; 8 bases fit TRBD1. This CDR3 region has 14 residues. Germline V gene data show CDR1 as SNHLY and CDR2 as FYNNEI. J gave up 8 bases and V 8 bases, and 10 bases lay outside the gene matches.

A few counts support this clonotype. The chain links TRBV6-2 or TRBV6-3 to TRBJ2-7; D might be TRBD1 (6 bases). Germline CDR1 reads MNHEY; CDR2 reads SVGEGT. There are 15 residues in the CDR3. Trimming left V 6 bases short and J 0 bases short, with 15 bases between. The CDR3 DNA sequence: TGTGCCAGCAGAGAACACAGGGCCGACTCCTACGAGCAGTACTTC. It yields the protein CASREHRADSYEQYF.

The V gene is TRBV30, the J gene TRBJ1-3; D might be TRBD1 (5 bases). CDR1 and CDR2 (germline): GTSNPN, SVGIG (reference sequence). CDR3 length: 14 amino acids. The V end was cut by 4 bases, the J end by 0 bases, with 10 bases between. CDR3 DNA: TGTGCCTGGATGACAGCGATCTCTGGAAACACCATATATTTT. As protein: CAWMTAISGNTIYF.

The V gene is TRBV11-2, the J gene TRBJ2-3; possibly TRBD1 or TRBD2 for D (5 bases each). Deletions cut 8 bases from V and 4 bases from J, with 22 bases between. This CDR3 has 16 amino acids. Per germline, CDR1 SGHAT and CDR2 FQNNGV. In nucleotides, the CDR3 is TGTGCCAGCGCGAGCCTGGGACCTGCGCGCCCAGATACGCAGTATTTT. Protein: CASASLGPARPDTQYF.

Here the CDR3 DNA reads TGCAGTGCACAGACTAGCGGCAAAGGGGAGACCCAGTACTTC. It specifies CSAQTSGKGETQYF. The chain joins TRBV20-1 to TRBJ2-5; 9 bases line up with TRBD2. Germline CDR1 reads DFQATT; CDR2 reads SNEGSKA (reference sequence). With V trimmed by 6 bases and J by 5 bases, 10 bases remained unmatched. The CDR3 length is 14 residues.

The chain links TRBV6-2 or TRBV6-3 to TRBJ2-1, with 10 bases lining up with TRBD2. This CDR3 has 14 amino acids. Germline V gene data show CDR1 as MNHEY and CDR2 as SVGEGT. V lost 7 bases and J lost 8; bases outside the gene matches: 8. The CDR3, as DNA: TGTGCCAGCACTCTAGCGGGAGCTCCTTATGAGCAGTTCTTC. Translated, it gives CASTLAGAPYEQFF.

This clonotype was detected only a few times. CDR3 protein: CASSYSGVNEQFF. CDR3 sequence (DNA): TGTGCCAGCAGTTATTCTGGGGTAAATGAGCAGTTCTTC. The chain uses TRBV6-5 and TRBJ2-1, with D unclear. CDR3 size: 13 residues. Germline CDR1 MNHEY, CDR2 SVGAGI. Trimming pared 3 bases from V and 7 bases from J, leaving 10 bases between.

For the CDR3, the DNA is TGTGCCACCAGTGATACCAGGGGCACCAGCGCCTACGAGCAGTACTTC. Translating it yields CATSDTRGTSAYEQYF. V usage is TRBV24-1 and J usage is TRBJ2-7; possible D gene TRBD1, 6 bases. The V gene lost 3 bases and the J gene lost 2 bases, with 16 bases spanning the gap. This CDR3 is 16 amino acids long. Germline V gene lookup returns CDR1 KGHDR and CDR2 SFDVKD.

The genes are TRBV27 and TRBJ2-2; 8 bases agree with TRBD1. CDR1 and CDR2 from the germline V gene are MNHEY and SMNVEV (reference sequence). The CDR3 is 16 amino acids. V trimming: 3 bases; J trimming: 1 base; junction bases outside the gene matches: 4. The CDR3 DNA reads as TGTGCCAGCAGTTTCACCGGGACAGGGAACACCGGGGAGCTGTTTTTT. Translation: CASSFTGTGNTGELFF.

This clonotype was detected a few times. The V call is TRBV2, the J call TRBJ1-2, with a possible D match to TRBD1 (6 bases). Trimming stripped 0 bases from V and 3 bases from J, with 8 bases between. CDR1 SNHLY and CDR2 FYNNEI come from the germline V gene. This CDR3 contains 14 residues. CDR3 bases: TGTGCCAGCAGTGAAGCGGAGGGGGACTATGGCTACACCTTC. Translating it yields CASSEAEGDYGYTF. The whole variable domain, remainder taken from reference TRBV2 and TRBJ1-2, is EPEVTQTPSHQVTQMGQEVILRCVPISNHLYFYWYRQILGQKVEFLVSFYNNEISEKSEIFDDQFSVERPDGSNFTLKIRSTKLEDSAMYFCASSEAEGDYGYTFGSGTRLTVV.